What follows are 2 T cell receptor beta chains derived from one specimen sequenced in a study of blood T cell repertoires in COVID-19. TCRdb's table, derived via immunoSEQ multiplex PCR, lists solely in-frame clones and lacks some. The table includes hundreds of thousands of clones, over 75% detected once. Sequences were obtained from peripheral blood. The receptors derive from a woman under 40 with acute or convalescent COVID-19.

The chain employs TRBV4-3 and TRBJ2-7; 9 nucleotides agree with TRBD2. The CDR3 has 15 residues. V was pared by 0 bases and J by 6 bases, with 6 bases of the junction left unmatched. CDR1 and CDR2 from the germline V gene are LGHNA and YSLEER. CDR3 nucleotide sequence: TGCGCCAGCAGCCAAGATCGAGCGGGAGGACGCGAGCAGTACTTC. This codes for CASSQDRAGGREQYF.

The rearrangement uses TRBV6-2 or TRBV6-3 and TRBJ2-7; weak D call: TRBD2 (6 bases). V was shortened by 2 bases and J by 7 bases, with 18 bases between the two germline ends. Germline V CDR1 and CDR2: MNHEY, SVGEGT. This CDR3 is built from 15 residues. CDR3 in amino acids: CASSYAVGPAGEQYF. The CDR3 region has the DNA TGTGCCAGCAGTTACGCGGTTGGGCCGGCGGGGGAGCAGTACTTC.